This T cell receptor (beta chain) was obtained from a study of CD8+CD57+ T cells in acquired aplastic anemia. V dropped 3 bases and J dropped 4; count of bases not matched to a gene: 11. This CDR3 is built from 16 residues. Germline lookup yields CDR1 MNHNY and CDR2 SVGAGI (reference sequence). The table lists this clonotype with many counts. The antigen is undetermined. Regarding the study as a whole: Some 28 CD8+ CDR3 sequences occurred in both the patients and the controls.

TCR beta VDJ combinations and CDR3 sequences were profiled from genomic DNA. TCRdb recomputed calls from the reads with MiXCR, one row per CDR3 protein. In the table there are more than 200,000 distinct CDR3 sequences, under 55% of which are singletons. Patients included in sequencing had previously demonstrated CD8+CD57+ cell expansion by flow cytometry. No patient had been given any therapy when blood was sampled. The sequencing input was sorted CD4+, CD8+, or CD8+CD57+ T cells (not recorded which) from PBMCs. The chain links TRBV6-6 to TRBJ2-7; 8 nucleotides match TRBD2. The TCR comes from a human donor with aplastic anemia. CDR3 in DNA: TGTGCCAGCAGTTATCCAACCGGGGGGGCGAGTTACGAGCAGTACTTC. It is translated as CASSYPTGGASYEQYF.